This paragraph reports one TCR beta chain. This sample was taken from a study of blood T cell repertoires in COVID-19. At the level of the study: From T cells, B-cell-depleted T cells, or PBMCs came the material, which was cDNA or gDNA.

Profiled with immunoSEQ multiplex PCR; TCRdb holds only in-frame clones, not every one. This table holds around 200,000 clones, roughly 85% found once. The CDR3 covers 15 residues. Trimming shortened V by 6 bases and J by 0 bases, and 11 bases separated the two germline ends. CDR1 and CDR2 from the germline V gene are MNHNY and SVGAGI (reference sequence). Recovered Cohort 3 donors showed two negative PCRs, clearance, or symptom resolution. The sequence was obtained from a middle-aged man who had recovered from COVID-19. The rearrangement joins TRBV6-6 to TRBJ2-2; no clear D. The sample was PBMCs or T cells enriched from blood (not recorded which). The CDR3 DNA reads as TGTGCCAGCAGATCGCCGGGTTCGAACACCGGGGAGCTGTTTTTT. Encoded protein: CASRSPGSNTGELFF.